The next 7 T cell receptor beta chains were all read from a single sample in a study of cytomegalovirus exposure and HLA in healthy donors. PCR primers comprised 60 Vbeta and 13 Jbeta primers. The protocol was immunoSEQ multiplex PCR, while the TCRdb copy is restricted to in-frame clones and leaves out a portion. The table shows 100,000 or so clones, with roughly 71% occurring only once. Sequencing was performed on PBMCs. The receptors stem from a man in his forties or fifties in good health and CMV-seropositive.

This clone was observed a few times. The rearrangement links TRBV19 to TRBJ2-7; D is possibly TRBD2 (6 bases). Germline CDR1 is LNHDA and CDR2 is SQIVND (reference sequence). The CDR3 consists of 15 residues. V lost 0 bases to trimming and J lost 3 bases, with 12 bases between them. This CDR3 is CASSIDLEGGYEQYF. The CDR3 nucleotides read TGTGCCAGTAGTATAGATTTGGAGGGCGGCTACGAGCAGTACTTC.

The chain is built from TRBV19 and TRBJ2-2; D is possibly TRBD2 (6 bases). The CDR3 length is 17 residues. The V end lost 10 bases, the J end lost 3 bases, and 24 bases lay between the germline ends. The germline V gene encodes CDR1 LNHDA and CDR2 SQIVND (reference sequence). CDR3 bases: TGTGCCACCCTCAAACGTCGGGGGAATATAGACACCGGGGAGCTGTTTTTT. It specifies CATLKRRGNIDTGELFF.

The CDR3 DNA reads TGCAGCGTTGATGGACTAGCGGGAGGTCAGAACCCTGTCTACGAGCAGTACTTC. Its protein product is CSVDGLAGGQNPVYEQYF. The chain is built from TRBV29-1 and TRBJ2-7, with TRBD2 identical over 14 bases. The V segment lost 3 bases and the J segment 3 bases; nucleotides outside the gene matches: 13. This CDR3 has 18 amino acids. Per the germline V gene, CDR1 is SQVTM and CDR2 is ANQGSEA.

In its sample, this clone was seen a few times. The junction departs from germline at one end; a sequencing error may be responsible. The genes are TRBV18 and TRBJ2-6; 8 nucleotides line up with TRBD2. The CDR3 consists of 16 residues. Germline V gene sequence: CDR1 KGHSH, CDR2 LQKENI. The CDR3 is CASSPPRGAGANVLTF. DNA for the CDR3: TGTGCCAGCTCACCACCGCGGGGGGCTGGAGCCAACGTCCTGACTTTC.

The V and J genes are TRBV9 and TRBJ2-2; TRBD2 matches 10 bases. This CDR3 is built from 17 residues. Losses at the gene ends were 0 bases for V and 6 bases for J; bases not matched to a gene: 8. Germline values: CDR1 SGDLS, CDR2 YYNGEE. The DNA of the CDR3 is TGTGCCAGCAGCGTAGATTCTCTAGCGGGAGTAGCCGGGGAGCTGTTTTTT. Its protein is CASSVDSLAGVAGELFF.

The V gene is TRBV13, the J gene TRBJ2-5, with TRBD1 matching over 7 bases. With V trimmed by 4 bases and J by 0 bases, 2 bases remained unmatched. The CDR3 length is 14 residues. The germline gives CDR1 PRHDT, CDR2 FYEKMQ (reference sequence). The CDR3 here is CASSSTGDQETQYF. The CDR3 coding sequence is TGTGCCAGCAGCTCTACAGGGGACCAAGAGACCCAGTACTTC.

The rearrangement links TRBV5-1 to TRBJ2-7; weak D call: TRBD1 (6 bases). V was clipped by 0 bases and J by 3 bases, with 13 bases between them. Germline CDR1 reads SGHRS; CDR2 reads YFSETQ. The CDR3 spans 15 residues. CDR3 DNA: TGCGCCAGCAGCTTGGATACAGGGTATGGCTACGAGCAGTACTTC. Its protein is CASSLDTGYGYEQYF.